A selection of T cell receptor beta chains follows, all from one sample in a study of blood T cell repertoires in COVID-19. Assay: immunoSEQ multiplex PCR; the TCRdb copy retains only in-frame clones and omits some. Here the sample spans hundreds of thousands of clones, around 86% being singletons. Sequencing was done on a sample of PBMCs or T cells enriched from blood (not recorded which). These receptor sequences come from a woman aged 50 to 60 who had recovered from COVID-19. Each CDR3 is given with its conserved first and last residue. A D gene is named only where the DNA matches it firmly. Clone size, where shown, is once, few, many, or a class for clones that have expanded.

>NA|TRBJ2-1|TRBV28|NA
CASSPLVQFF
TGTGCCAGCAGCCCATTAGTTCAGTTCTTC
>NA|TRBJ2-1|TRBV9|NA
CASSVMSGSRNEQFF
TGTGCCAGCAGCGTAATGAGCGGAAGCCGGAATGAGCAGTTCTTC
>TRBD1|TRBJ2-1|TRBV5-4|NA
CASTSPTGAYNEQFF
TGTGCCAGCACCAGCCCAACAGGGGCCTACAATGAGCAGTTCTTC
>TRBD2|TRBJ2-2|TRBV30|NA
CAWSVSRTSGPNTGELFF
TGTGCCTGGAGTGTCAGTAGGACTAGCGGCCCGAACACCGGGGAGCTGTTTTTT
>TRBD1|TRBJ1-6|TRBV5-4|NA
CASRPDRDVNSPLHF
TGTGCCAGCAGGCCTGACAGGGATGTTAATTCACCCCTCCACTTT
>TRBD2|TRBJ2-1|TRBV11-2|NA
CASSRTSGLGAYNEQFF
TGTGCCAGCAGCCGGACTAGCGGACTTGGCGCCTACAATGAGCAGTTCTTC
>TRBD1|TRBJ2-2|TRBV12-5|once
CASGDGQGVRGELFF
TGTGCTAGTGGCGACGGACAGGGGGTTCGCGGGGAGCTGTTTTTT
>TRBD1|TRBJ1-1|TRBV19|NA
CASSGQGHTEAFF
TGTGCCAGTAGTGGACAGGGGCACACTGAAGCTTTCTTT
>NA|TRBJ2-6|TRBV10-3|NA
CAISRGDSGANVLTF
TGTGCCATCAGCAGAGGAGACTCTGGGGCCAACGTCCTGACTTTC
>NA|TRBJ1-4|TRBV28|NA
CASSPLAGLKATNEKLFF
TGTGCCAGCAGCCCCCTGGCGGGTCTGAAGGCAACTAATGAAAAACTGTTTTTT
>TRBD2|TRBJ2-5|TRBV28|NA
CASRPLTSASQETQYF
TGTGCCAGCAGACCTTTAACTAGCGCGTCCCAAGAGACCCAGTACTTC
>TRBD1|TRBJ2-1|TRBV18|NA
CASSPKLGQGSHEQFF
TGTGCCAGCTCACCGAAGCTGGGACAGGGTAGCCATGAGCAGTTCTTC
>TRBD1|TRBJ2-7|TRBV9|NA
CASSLHEQGSSYEQYF
TGTGCCAGCAGCTTACACGAACAGGGGAGCTCCTACGAGCAGTACTTC
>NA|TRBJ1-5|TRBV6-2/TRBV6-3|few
CASSKQGQPQHF
TGTGCCAGCAGCAAACAGGGCCAGCCCCAGCATTTT
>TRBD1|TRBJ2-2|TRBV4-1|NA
CASSQTGGTGELFF
TGCGCCAGCAGCCAAACAGGGGGCACCGGGGAGCTGTTTTTT
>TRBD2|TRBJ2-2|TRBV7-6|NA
CASSLVASGRGTGELFF
TGTGCCAGCAGCTTAGTCGCTAGCGGGAGGGGCACCGGGGAGCTGTTTTTT
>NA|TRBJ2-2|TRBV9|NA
CASSVEYRSGELFF
TGTGCCAGCAGCGTAGAATACAGGAGCGGGGAGCTGTTTTTT
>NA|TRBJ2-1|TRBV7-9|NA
CASSLAGGRYNEQFF
TGTGCCAGCAGCTTAGCGGGAGGTCGCTACAATGAGCAGTTCTTC
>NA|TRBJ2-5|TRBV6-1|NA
CASSEGSYTVVKAAQYF
TGTGCCAGCAGTGAAGGCTCCTATACGGTGGTCAAGGCGGCCCAGTACTTC
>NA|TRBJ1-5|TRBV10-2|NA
CASSERQGNNQPQHF
TGCGCCAGCAGTGAGAGGCAGGGTAACAATCAGCCCCAGCATTTT
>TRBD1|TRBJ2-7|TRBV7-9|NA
CASSLGDRIYEQYF
TGTGCCAGCAGCTTGGGGGACAGGATCTACGAGCAGTACTTC
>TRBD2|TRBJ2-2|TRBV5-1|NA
CASQTSGNTGELFF
TGCGCCAGTCAAACTAGCGGGAACACCGGGGAGCTGTTTTTT
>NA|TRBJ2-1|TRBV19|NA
CASSPRPERTQQFF
TGTGCCAGTAGTCCGCGACCCGAGAGGACTCAGCAGTTCTTC
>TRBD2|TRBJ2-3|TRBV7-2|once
CASRGLGGMNTDTQYF
TGTGCCAGCAGGGGACTAGGCGGGATGAACACAGATACGCAGTATTTT
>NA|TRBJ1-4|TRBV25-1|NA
CASSEPRNGNEKLFF
TGTGCCAGCAGTGAACCGAGAAACGGGAATGAAAAACTGTTTTTT
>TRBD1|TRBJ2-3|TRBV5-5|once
CASSPLQGVGTQYF
TGTGCCAGCAGCCCTCTACAGGGGGTTGGCACGCAGTATTTT
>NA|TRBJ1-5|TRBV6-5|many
CASHLPGESNQPQHF
TGTGCCAGCCACCTCCCGGGGGAGAGCAATCAGCCCCAGCATTTT
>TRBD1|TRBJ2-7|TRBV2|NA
CASTPQGSGEQYF
TGTGCCAGCACTCCACAGGGGAGTGGCGAGCAGTACTTC
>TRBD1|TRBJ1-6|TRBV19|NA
CARHGQGAAIYNSPLHF
TGTGCCAGACATGGGCAGGGGGCGGCCATCTATAATTCACCCCTCCACTTT
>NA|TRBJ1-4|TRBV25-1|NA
CASSEGGREKLFF
TGTGCCAGCAGTGAGGGGGGGCGAGAAAAACTGTTTTTT
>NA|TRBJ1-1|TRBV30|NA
CAWSPQLNTEAFF
TGTGCCTGGAGTCCACAACTGAACACTGAAGCTTTCTTT
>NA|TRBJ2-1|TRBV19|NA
CASSSPPLQFF
TGTGCCAGTAGTTCCCCCCCGTTGCAGTTCTTC
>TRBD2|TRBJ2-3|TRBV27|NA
CASSHTSGRAYLPNNTQYF
TGTGCCAGCAGTCACACTAGCGGGAGGGCCTACCTTCCCAACAATACGCAGTATTTT
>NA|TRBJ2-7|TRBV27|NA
CASSLAGNYEQYF
TGTGCCAGCAGTTTGGCAGGGAACTACGAGCAGTACTTC
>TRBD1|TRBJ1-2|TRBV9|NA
CASSVDRVNYGYTF
TGTGCCAGCAGCGTGGACAGGGTGAACTATGGCTACACCTTC
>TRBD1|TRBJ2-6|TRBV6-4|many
CASSGDSHLTGANVLTF
TGTGCCAGCAGTGGGGACAGCCACCTCACGGGGGCCAACGTCCTGACTTTC
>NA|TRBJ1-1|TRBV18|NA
CASSPLARDTEAFF
TGTGCCAGCTCACCCCTCGCCCGGGACACTGAAGCTTTCTTT
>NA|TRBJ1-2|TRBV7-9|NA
CASSHRDPLGGYTF
TGTGCCAGCAGCCACAGGGACCCCCTCGGGGGCTACACCTTC
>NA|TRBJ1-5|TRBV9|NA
CASSTDSRQPQHF
TGTGCCAGCAGTACGGACAGCCGCCAGCCCCAGCATTTT
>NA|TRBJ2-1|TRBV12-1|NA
CARGRWIYNEQFF
TGTGCCAGGGGCAGGTGGATTTACAATGAGCAGTTCTTC
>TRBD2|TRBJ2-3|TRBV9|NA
CASSVDSGRDSDTQYF
TGTGCCAGCAGCGTAGATTCCGGGAGGGATTCAGATACGCAGTATTTT
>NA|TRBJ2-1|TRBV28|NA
CASSFPVNRETKQFF
TGTGCCAGCAGTTTTCCGGTAAACAGGGAAACGAAGCAGTTCTTC
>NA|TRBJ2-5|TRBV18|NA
CASSPQGGAQETQYF
TGTGCCAGCTCACCTCAGGGGGGAGCTCAAGAGACCCAGTACTTC
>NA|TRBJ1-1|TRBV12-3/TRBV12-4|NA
CASSSTTPGAFF
TGTGCCAGCAGTTCCACCACTCCCGGAGCTTTCTTT
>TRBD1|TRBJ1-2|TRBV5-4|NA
CASSLVAGGVGYTF
TGTGCCAGCAGCTTGGTAGCAGGGGGCGTTGGCTACACCTTC
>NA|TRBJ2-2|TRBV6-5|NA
CASSYVGANTGELFF
TGTGCCAGCAGTTACGTCGGGGCGAACACCGGGGAGCTGTTTTTT
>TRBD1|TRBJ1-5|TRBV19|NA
CASSRQGAAQPQHF
TGTGCCAGTAGTAGACAGGGGGCGGCTCAGCCCCAGCATTTT
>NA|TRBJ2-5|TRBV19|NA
CASRRGQETQYF
TGTGCCAGTAGGAGAGGGCAAGAGACCCAGTACTTC
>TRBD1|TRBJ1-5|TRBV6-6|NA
CASSYWGQGETQPQHF
TGTGCCAGCAGTTACTGGGGACAGGGAGAAACTCAGCCCCAGCATTTT
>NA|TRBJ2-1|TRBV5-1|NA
CASSTRDTSFNNEQFF
TGCGCCAGCAGCACCCGGGACACCTCCTTTAACAATGAGCAGTTCTTC
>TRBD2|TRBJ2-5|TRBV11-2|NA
CASSVTSGRVGESETQYF
TGTGCCAGCAGCGTGACTAGCGGGAGGGTGGGTGAGTCAGAGACCCAGTACTTC
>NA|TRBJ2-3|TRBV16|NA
CASKRQENTSTDTQYF
TGTGCCAGCAAACGACAGGAGAACACTAGCACAGATACGCAGTATTTT